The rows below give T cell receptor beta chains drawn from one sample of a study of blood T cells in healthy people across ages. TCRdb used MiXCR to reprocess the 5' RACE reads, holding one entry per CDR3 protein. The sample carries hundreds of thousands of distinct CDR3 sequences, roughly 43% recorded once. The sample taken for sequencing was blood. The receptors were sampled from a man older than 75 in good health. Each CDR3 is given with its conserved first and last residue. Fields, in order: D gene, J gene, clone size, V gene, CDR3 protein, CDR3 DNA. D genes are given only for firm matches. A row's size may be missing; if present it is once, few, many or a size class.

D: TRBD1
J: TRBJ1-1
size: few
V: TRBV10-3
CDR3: CAISEPDRGPQKAFF
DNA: TGTGCCATCAGTGAGCCAGACAGGGGGCCGCAAAAAGCTTTCTTT

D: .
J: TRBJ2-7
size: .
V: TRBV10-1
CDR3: CASSDRYNEQYF
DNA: TGCGCCAGCAGCGACAGGTACAATGAGCAGTACTTC

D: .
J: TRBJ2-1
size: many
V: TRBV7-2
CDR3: CASSSRDQYNEQFF
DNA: TGTGCCAGCAGCTCCCGGGACCAGTACAATGAGCAGTTCTTC

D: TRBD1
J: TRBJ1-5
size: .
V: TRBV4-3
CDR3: CASSQTTGNQPQHF
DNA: TGCGCCAGCAGCCAAACGACAGGGAATCAGCCCCAGCATTTT

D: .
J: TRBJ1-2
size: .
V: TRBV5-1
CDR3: CASSPRDTHGYTF
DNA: TGCGCCAGCAGCCCCCGGGACACGCATGGCTACACCTTC

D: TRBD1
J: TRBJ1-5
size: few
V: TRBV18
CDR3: CASSTVQGSNQPQHF
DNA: TGTGCCAGCTCAACAGTACAGGGGAGCAATCAGCCCCAGCATTTT

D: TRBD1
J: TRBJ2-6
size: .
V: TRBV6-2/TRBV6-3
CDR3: CASSRDRSGANVLTF
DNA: TGTGCCAGCAGCCGGGACAGGTCTGGGGCCAACGTCCTGACTTTC

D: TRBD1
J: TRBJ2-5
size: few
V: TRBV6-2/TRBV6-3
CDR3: CAGRQGVGETQYF
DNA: TGTGCCGGCAGACAGGGAGTAGGAGAGACCCAGTACTTC

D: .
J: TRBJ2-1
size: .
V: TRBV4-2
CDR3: CASSQDTGRGNEQFF
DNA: TGTGCCAGCAGCCAAGATACCGGGAGAGGCAATGAGCAGTTCTTC

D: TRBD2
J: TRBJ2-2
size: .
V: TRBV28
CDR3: CATSGIKPPGELFF
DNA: TGTGCCACTAGCGGAATCAAACCCCCCGGGGAGCTGTTTTTT

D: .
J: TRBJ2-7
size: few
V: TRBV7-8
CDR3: CASSSSGTPYYEQYF
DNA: TGTGCCAGCAGCTCATCCGGGACACCTTACTACGAGCAGTACTTC

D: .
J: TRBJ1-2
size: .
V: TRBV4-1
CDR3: CASSRDSYGSTNYGYTF
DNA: TGCGCCAGCAGCCGGGACTCTTATGGGTCGACTAACTATGGCTACACCTTC

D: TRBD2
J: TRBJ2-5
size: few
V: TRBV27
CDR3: CASSFAGVRETQYF
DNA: TGTGCCAGCAGTTTCGCGGGAGTTAGAGAGACCCAGTACTTC

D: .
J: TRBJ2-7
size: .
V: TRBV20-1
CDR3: CSAGRGGSYNEQYF
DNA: TGCAGTGCTGGCAGGGGGGGCTCCTACAATGAGCAGTACTTC